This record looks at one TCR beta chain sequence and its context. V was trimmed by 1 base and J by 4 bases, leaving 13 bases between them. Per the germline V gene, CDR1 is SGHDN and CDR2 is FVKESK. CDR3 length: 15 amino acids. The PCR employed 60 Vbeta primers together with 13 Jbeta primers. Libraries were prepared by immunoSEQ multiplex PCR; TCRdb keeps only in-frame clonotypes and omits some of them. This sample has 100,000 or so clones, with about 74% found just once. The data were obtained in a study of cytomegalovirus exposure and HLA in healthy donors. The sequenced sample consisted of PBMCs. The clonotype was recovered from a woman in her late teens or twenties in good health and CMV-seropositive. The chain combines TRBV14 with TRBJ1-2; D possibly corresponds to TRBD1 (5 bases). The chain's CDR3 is CASSQGAGGLYGYTF. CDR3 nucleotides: TGTGCCAGCAGCCAAGGGGCGGGGGGTCTCTATGGCTACACCTTC.